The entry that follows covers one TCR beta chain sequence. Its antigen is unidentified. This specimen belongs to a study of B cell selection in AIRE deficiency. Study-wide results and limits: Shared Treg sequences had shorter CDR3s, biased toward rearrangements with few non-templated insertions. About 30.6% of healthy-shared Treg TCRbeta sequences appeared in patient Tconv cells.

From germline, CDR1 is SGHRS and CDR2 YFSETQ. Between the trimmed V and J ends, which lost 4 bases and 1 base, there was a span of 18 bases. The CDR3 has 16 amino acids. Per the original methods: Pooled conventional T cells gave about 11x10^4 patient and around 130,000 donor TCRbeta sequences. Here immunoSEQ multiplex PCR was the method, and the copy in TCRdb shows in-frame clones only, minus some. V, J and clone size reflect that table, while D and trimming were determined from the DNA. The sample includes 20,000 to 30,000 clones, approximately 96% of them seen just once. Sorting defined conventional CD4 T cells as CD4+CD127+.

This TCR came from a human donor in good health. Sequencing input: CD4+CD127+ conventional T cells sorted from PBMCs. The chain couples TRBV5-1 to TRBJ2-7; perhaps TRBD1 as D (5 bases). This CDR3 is CASSRGHGGSSYEQYF. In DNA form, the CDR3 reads TGCGCCAGCAGCAGGGGTCATGGCGGATCATCCTACGAGCAGTACTTC.